Here is one TCR beta chain with its context. This sample stems from a study of blood T cell repertoires in COVID-19. As for the study in general: From the United States, Italy and Spain came samples of acute and convalescent COVID-19. Sources were T cells, B-cell-depleted T cells, or PBMCs; the material itself was cDNA or gDNA.

V lost 4 bases and J lost 2, with 14 bases in between. The germline V gene has CDR1 LGHNA and CDR2 YNFKEQ. The CDR3 totals 15 residues. Source study methods: Researchers report that nucleated cell counts were estimated from reference gene primer amplification. Clones were read by immunoSEQ multiplex PCR, and TCRdb kept only the in-frame ones, dropping some. The DNA was the basis for D and trimming; V, J and clone size are from that table. Among about 64,000 clones listed, roughly 80% were seen once. The receptor was derived from a human donor in a cohort sampled during active COVID-19. The sequencing sample was made of peripheral blood. The chain recombines TRBV4-2 with TRBJ2-5, with D perhaps matching TRBD1 (5 bases). CDR3 residues: CASSLLWGPQETQYF. CDR3 in DNA: TGTGCCAGCAGCCTCCTATGGGGCCCACAAGAGACCCAGTACTTC.